This TCR beta chain was found in a study of cytomegalovirus exposure and HLA in healthy donors (TCRdb year 2017). In the study overall: An earlier analysis of 587 of the donors reported approximately 300 Gb of sequence data and 95 million to 120 million unique TCR beta sequences obtained from around 180 million T cells. The number of donors typed differed by locus, with roughly 620-640 for A, B, C, DRB1 and DQB1, roughly 520 for DQA1, approximately 570 for DPA1, and around 460 for DPB1. The study aimed to test whether cataloging public T cell receptors could reveal signatures of past pathogen exposure. Because of strong linkage in the cohort, four or five DR-DQ haplotypes were treated as single units for association and clustering. Genome-wide SNP genotypes for about three fifths of the roughly 670 donors were used in a later genetic analysis, which treated that subset as a discovery cohort. About 280 gigabases of sequencing data and about 92 million unique TCR sequences made up an early release that covered approximately 620 HLA-typed donors. Of the approximately 400 genotyped donors, approximately 83% fell in the genetic ancestry cluster associated with self-reported Caucasian donors. HLA typing covered class I and class II loci at four-digit resolution. Donor age, sex, ethnicity and CMV serostatus were collected together with the repertoire data. To predict cytomegalovirus infection status, the study combined high-throughput TCR immunosequencing, statistical association of individual TCRs with disease status, and machine learning. An earlier analysis of 587 of the donors used high-throughput TCR beta sequencing to judge whether each TCR beta V gene segment behaved as functional or pseudogenic. Among a few hundred genotyped donors of the cohort, an average of roughly 240,000 unique TCR beta nucleotide sequences were sequenced per donor, roughly 20% of them non-productive. In a later analysis, previously published TCR beta repertoires from hundreds of donors were re-analyzed and high-resolution HLA genotyping was added so that TCR occurrence patterns could be studied. Using immunosequencing, the study profiled T cell repertoires from 666 subjects and related those repertoires to cytomegalovirus serostatus. Every repertoire in the discovery cohort had been generated on one and the same sequencing platform. Rather than drawing on any new phenotypic data, the later analysis identified candidate immune exposures from TCR beta sequences and the way those sequences occurred across donors. Besides the first cohort of around 670 subjects, a separate validation cohort made up of over 100 different subjects was used.

The library was produced with the immunoSEQ multiplex PCR assay. For the multiplex PCR, a mixture combining 60 forward primers for TCR Vbeta segments and 13 reverse primers for TCR Jbeta segments was used. A multiplex PCR assay on genomic DNA amplified the CDR3 region of rearranged TCR beta genes. On the Illumina HiSeq System, the amplified TCR beta libraries were sequenced as 87-base-pair reads. In the authors' own workflow: Across the 600 to 700 repertoires, a later analysis counted 78 million or so unique TCR beta chains, 9 million to 14 million of which were shared by at least two donors. Raw reads were error-corrected and collapsed into unique sequences by a nearest-neighbor algorithm in which closely related sequences were merged to remove PCR and sequencing errors. V, D and J gene segments were assigned by aligning CDR3 sequences to IMGT reference sequences. Each retained sequence needed at least a six-nucleotide match to both a V gene segment and a J gene segment. Rearrangements were classified as productive when the CDR3 lacked stop codons and remained in frame with V and J, and all other rearrangements were classified as non-productive. Following IMGT convention, CDR3 was defined as the stretch from the second conserved V-encoded cysteine to the conserved J-encoded phenylalanine. The earlier analysis of some 550 of the donors excluded any sequence lacking an unambiguous match to a single V gene segment. In an earlier analysis of a few hundred of the donors, V segments were called functional above 56.7% productive rearrangements and were called segregating when the between-donor standard deviation exceeded 5%. A statistical classification framework was developed to diagnose cytomegalovirus status using the catalog of TCR beta chain sequences. V and J gene assignment, in a later analysis, came from comparing TCR nucleotide sequences with IMGT/GENE-DB human TR gene sequences. Using the TCRdist pipeline, a later analysis assigned CDR3 sequences along with most-parsimonious VDJ recombination scenarios. In a later analysis, every TCR beta chain was defined by the combination of its CDR3 amino acid sequence and its V-gene family, and reads without a unique V-gene family were dropped. As a way to deal with suspected cross-contamination and a sequencing artifact, a later analysis dropped approximately 590 nucleotide sequences that were highly shared and had low generation probability. In a later analysis, a clonal expansion index for each public chain was calculated from normalized within-repertoire ranks of inferred template counts. In a later analysis, generation probabilities were computed with a VDJ recombination model fitted to out-of-frame rearrangements, and the resulting probabilities were checked against IGoR. In a later analysis, hypergeometric tests were used to score TCR-TCR, TCR-HLA and TCR-CMV co-occurrence, with a repertoire-size bias correction applied to TCR pairs. In a later analysis, false discovery rates were estimated by permuting HLA or CMV assignments 20 times. In a later analysis, co-occurring TCRs were grouped using DBSCAN, with TCRdist sequence similarity added in when clustering inside HLA-allele-positive subsets. Repertoires with fewer than 30,000 or more than 120,000 public chains, plus five repertoires with anomalous nucleotide sharing, were excluded from co-occurrence clustering. TCRdb retrieved this table from immuneACCESS and kept in-frame rearrangements only. Not all clones are present; in checked studies, unresolved V genes account for under half, and no reason is known for the remainder. From that table come the V and J calls and clone size; the DNA was used to work out D and trimming. Recorded for this sample are 80,000 to 130,000 clones; more than 65% of them occurred a single time. The ten largest clonotypes hold over 3.5% of the sample.

As regards this clone: No antigen is known for it. No much larger clone exists at a distance of one base, and base qualities are not known.

Overall study results and their limits: A later analysis found that HLA-associated TCR beta chains were more clonally expanded and had lower generation probabilities than equally common non-associated chains. A further reported finding was that TCR beta sequences accurately predicted the HLA-A and HLA-B alleles for most subjects in the first cohort. According to a later analysis, TCR association rates differed among HLA loci, with DRB1 alleles showing the most associated TCRs and HLA-C alleles showing the fewest. While some public TCRs were present in many individuals, most TCR sequences turned up only very rarely across donors. In an earlier analysis of about 540 of the donors, most TCR beta V segments were observed in productive rearrangements about 90% or about 30% of the time, broadly matching IMGT annotations. A cluster of highly shared sequence variants was judged likely to be a technical artifact of the sequencing pipeline. Specific HLA alleles were associated with 15,000 to 20,000 TCR beta sequences at a false discovery rate of 0.05 in a later analysis. Because HLA typing was missing for some donors at each locus, association tests included only the typed subset. For the cohort, immune exposure information was limited to CMV serostatus. A later analysis found that most CMV-associated TCR beta chains appeared HLA-restricted, with HLA associations seemingly driven largely by CMV exposure. Several of the top co-occurrence clusters appeared to be linked to parvovirus B19, influenza, CMV and Epstein-Barr virus, according to a later analysis. Correlated functional status among segregating V segments might be attributable to linkage disequilibrium, but an unknown experimental factor could not be ruled out. The cohort was sequenced for TCR beta chains only, and without alpha or paired-chain data the features that could be detected were limited. It was suggested by the authors that the approach could potentially be generalized to other disease states and immunological phenotypes. A later genetic analysis associated a missense DCLRE1C variant with V-gene and J-gene trimming of TCR beta chains, and an independent cohort replicated the association. Roughly uniform sequencing depth across donors was assumed in presence/absence analyses, although this assumption may not hold. Assigning TCR associations to individual alleles was difficult when HLA alleles, especially DR and DQ, strongly co-occurred. The classifier was reported to diagnose cytomegalovirus status with high specificity and sensitivity in both the original cohort and the validation cohort. The earlier analysis of fewer than 750 of the donors excluded approximately 17 rarely observed V segments, including chromosome 9 orphons, because counts were too low. According to a later genetic analysis, donors in an Asian-associated ancestry cluster had fewer N-insertions in productive TCRs than the approximately 630-donor mean. In the study, some 160 TCR beta chains were listed as associated with cytomegalovirus. A few of the identified cytomegalovirus-associated TCR beta chains were confirmed in vitro to be specific for cytomegalovirus antigens.

In total, fewer than 750 healthy bone marrow donors made up the cohort. At the time of sampling, all cohort members were nominally healthy, though unrecorded immune exposures were likely present. The donor was CMV seropositive and was included in the group of 250 to 350 seropositive cohort members. Every donor gave a peripheral blood sample, and the peripheral blood mononuclear cells from that sample were used for TCR beta sequencing. The Qiagen DNeasy Blood Extraction Kit was used to extract genomic DNA from the blood cell samples. This clonotype was sampled from a woman aged 50 to 60 in good health and CMV-seropositive. Sequencing was done on a sample of PBMCs.

The CDR3 reads as follows: CASSADSLNSPLHF. In nucleotides, the sequence is TGTGCCAGCAGTGCCGACAGTTTAAATTCACCCCTCCACTTT. In this chain, TRBV2 is recombined with TRBJ1-6, and the D gene may be TRBD1, 5 bases matching. V and J are truncated by 4 bases and 7 bases respectively, leaving an intervening sequence of 11 bases. CDR1 SNHLY and CDR2 FYNNEI are derived from the germline V gene. From its cysteine to its phenylalanine, the CDR3 spans 14 amino acids. Kept here is only the CDR3 DNA, which spans 42 bases and is read in frame from base 1.